This TCR beta chain appears in the sequencing data of a study of shared T cell receptors in the human thymus. This table comes from immunoSEQ multiplex PCR, and its TCRdb copy is limited to in-frame clones, with some not included. The sample includes about 380,000 clones, 95% of them seen just once. The germline V and J ends were trimmed by 4 bases and 3 bases, with 15 bases remaining between them. Germline lookup yields CDR1 MNHEY and CDR2 SVGAGI. The CDR3 consists of 16 residues. The receptor comes from a human donor. The chain carries TRBV6-5 and TRBJ1-4, with a weak D call TRBD1 (5 bases). The sequenced material came from thymocytes. The CDR3 sequence: CASSLKSGTANEKLFF. The CDR3 DNA reads as TGTGCCAGCAGTTTAAAATCCGGGACGGCTAATGAAAAACTGTTTTTT.